The clone carrying this T cell receptor (beta chain) was detected only once. This entry is derived from a study of blood T cell repertoires in COVID-19. The data were produced by immunoSEQ multiplex PCR, yet TCRdb's version contains in-frame clones alone and is incomplete. The sample yields 140,000 to 150,000 clones, approximately 80% seen once. From germline, CDR1 is ENHRY and CDR2 SYGVKD. Trimming at V came to 5 bases and at J to 6 bases, leaving 8 bases not matched to a gene. The CDR3 contains 14 residues. V usage is TRBV10-3 and J usage is TRBJ2-7, with TRBD1 identical over 9 bases. The origin of this receptor is a woman between 45 and 65 years old with acute or convalescent COVID-19. The sequencing sample was made of peripheral blood. The CDR3: CAISKPGQGGEQYF. The DNA for the CDR3 is TGTGCCATCAGTAAACCGGGACAGGGAGGCGAGCAGTACTTC.